One and the same sample provided the 3 T cell receptor beta chains below, sequenced in a study of shared clonotypes between healthy human individuals. Using immunoSEQ multiplex PCR, the repertoire was profiled, and TCRdb retains in-frame clones only, with some absent. The sample includes about 600,000 clones, 95% to 98% of them seen just once. CD45RO-negative CD8 cells positively selected for CCR7 made up the naive population, which excluded terminally differentiated effector memory CD45RA+ cells. Material: naive CD8+ T cells sorted from blood. These receptors all stem from a man younger than 45 in good health.

This chain connects TRBV7-8 to TRBJ2-2; D gene unclear. The V end lost 3 bases, the J end lost 5 bases, and 4 bases lay between the germline ends. There are 12 residues in the CDR3. Germline V gene lookup returns CDR1 SGHVS and CDR2 FQNEAQ. The CDR3 spells CASSFITGELFF. Written as DNA, the CDR3 is TGTGCCAGCAGCTTCATAACCGGGGAGCTGTTTTTT.

Of note for this clone: The junction and the germline gene differ at one end; a read error may be behind it. This chain's CDR3 is CASSFSWGAEQFF. The CDR3 coding sequence is TGTGCTAGCAGCTTTAGTTGGGGGGCCGAGCAGTTCTTC. This chain uses TRBV7-7 with TRBJ2-1; D possibly uses TRBD1 or TRBD2 (6 bases each). This CDR3 region has 13 residues. Looked up from germline, CDR1 is SSHAT and CDR2 is FNYEAQ (reference sequence).

Comments on this clone: The same CDR3 can be traced to other DNA sequences in this sample. V and J are TRBV25-1 and TRBJ2-5; D remains ambiguous. CDR3 size: 11 residues. The V gene's germline CDR1 is MGHDK and CDR2 SYGVNS. V lost 4 bases to trimming and J lost 5 bases, with 5 bases between them. The CDR3 DNA reads as TGTGCCAGCAGTGGTGGGGAGACCCAGTACTTC. It is translated as CASSGGETQYF.